A single T cell receptor beta chain is shown here with its context. Clones were sequenced by immunoSEQ multiplex PCR, and TCRdb holds only the in-frame ones, with some missing. The table shows tens of thousands of clones, with 93% occurring only once. These data are taken from a study of T cell changes during pregnancy in multiple sclerosis. Trimming took off 0 bases at V and 5 bases at J, with 7 bases between the two ends. Germline V gene sequence: CDR1 MNHEY, CDR2 SMNVEV (reference sequence). The CDR3 is 13 residues long. Sequenced here: peripheral blood, sampled after pregnancy. The chain joins TRBV27 to TRBJ1-1; no reliable D call. The sequence was collected from a female donor with multiple sclerosis, enrolled in a pregnancy study. The CDR3, as DNA: TGTGCCAGCAGTTTATCGTGGGAGACTGAAGCTTTCTTT. It codes for CASSLSWETEAFF.